The source of this T cell receptor beta chain is a study of CD8 T cells in Susac syndrome (dated by TCRdb to about 2019). As for the study more broadly: Repertoire sequencing was used to test whether CD8+ T cell activation and differentiation in Susac syndrome was antigen driven. Clonality of the CD8+ T cell repertoire was compared between more than 10 healthy donors, about 14 Susac syndrome patients and about 15 multiple sclerosis patients.

Study-level results and caveats: The number of individuals in the TCR sequencing and HLA analysis was recognized as being relatively small.

Peripheral blood CD8+ and CD4+ T cells from healthy donors, Susac syndrome patients and multiple sclerosis patients were profiled using high-throughput TCR beta sequencing. Treatment-naive patients with stable or active relapsing-remitting disease fulfilling revised McDonald criteria were used as multiple sclerosis controls. Bulk CD8+ and CD4+ T cells were purified by magnetic negative isolation, while CD8+ TEMRA cells were enriched using FACS. Blood was drawn into EDTA tubes, processed within 24 hours, and PBMCs were isolated by density gradient centrifugation. PBMCs intended for TCR sequencing were cryopreserved in liquid nitrogen and were subsequently thawed in a 37 degrees C water bath. The sorted or isolated CD4+, CD8+ and CD8+ TEMRA cells had a purity of 90% or higher. RNA was extracted using the RNeasy kit, and roughly 0.5 to 1 microgram was reverse transcribed with random hexamers. TCR beta CDR3 regions were amplified with the immunoSEQ multiplex PCR assay covering 54 Vbeta and 13 Jbeta segments. To correct PCR amplification bias, a synthetic template baseline was used for both primer optimization and computational correction. Per the source publication's procedure: Only productive sequences were kept, with reads annotated to V, D and J genes according to IMGT and analyzed in immunoSEQ Analyzer. To calculate clonality, Shannon entropy was normalized by log2 of the number of productive unique sequences and then subtracted from one. Public and private clones were assessed among the 100 most prevalent clones of each patient and control. Clones were defined as Susac-specific if absent from the healthy and MS cohorts, from 1052 published viral clones and from other ImmuneACCESS disease sequences. TCRdb took the public reads, trimmed them with fastp at Q25, ran MiXCR for clone calling and kept in-frame beta chains. Rows merge per CDR3 protein into single entries with the most common DNA and genes. The V and J calls were determined by TCRdb, not by the authors. The sample table lists approximately 280,000 distinct CDR3 sequences, approximately 85% of them with a count of one. The biggest ten clones account for 0.11% of the sample.

The CDR3 covers 14 residues, taking in both the cysteine and the phenylalanine. The kept DNA is CDR3 alone, 42 bases in frame from the first base. The germline V gene (reference sequence) specifies LGHDT as CDR1 and YNNKEL as CDR2. V loses 2 bases of germline sequence and J loses 0 bases, and the interval between the two ends is 8 bases. As to this clonotype: Its target antigen remains unknown. The sample holds no much larger clone one base away, and base qualities are not on file.

The rearranged segments are TRBV3-1 and TRBJ2-7, and possibly TRBD2, on 6 matching bases. Sequencing input: CD8+ T cells from PBMCs. This receptor was obtained from a human donor with multiple sclerosis. The DNA sequence follows: TGTGCCAGCAGCCAAAGGGACTTCTCCTACGAGCAGTACTTC. This translates into CASSQRDFSYEQYF.